This T cell receptor beta chain was observed in a study of cytomegalovirus exposure and HLA in healthy donors. Findings and caveats of the study: Per published accounts, TCR beta sequences correctly predicted the HLA-A and HLA-B alleles of most subjects.

Amplification used 60 Vbeta primers and 13 Jbeta primers. Only in-frame clones appear in the TCRdb table, and some are missing; sequencing was by immunoSEQ multiplex PCR. The sample has about 180,000 clones, about 78% seen once. Comments on this clone: As yet, its antigen is unknown.

This CDR3 is built from 14 residues. V lost 6 bases and J lost 15; bases outside the gene matches: 10. Looked up from germline, CDR1 is MNHEY and CDR2 is SVGAGI. The sequenced sample was PBMCs. The chain is built from TRBV6-5 and TRBJ2-1; 14 nucleotides match TRBD2. This sequence was found in a man in his sixties in good health and CMV-seronegative. The CDR3 nucleotides are TGTGCCAGCAGACCCGGGACTAGCGGGAGAACCCCGTTCTTC. Translating gives CASRPGTSGRTPFF.